This is a list of T cell receptor beta chains from one sample in a study of blood T cell repertoires in COVID-19. TCRdb's table, derived via immunoSEQ multiplex PCR, lists solely in-frame clones and lacks some. Of 200,000 or so clones in the sample, 85% to 90% were seen once. Sequences were obtained from PBMCs or T cells enriched from blood (not recorded which). These receptors originate from a woman aged 18-29 years in a cohort exposed to, infected with or recovered from COVID-19 (not recorded which). CDR3s include the opening cysteine and the closing phenylalanine or tryptophan. The D gene is left open where the match is weak. A clone size is listed for some rows: how often the clone was seen (once, few, many), or a class if it is expanded.

j_call	clone_size	d_call	v_call	cdr3_nt	cdr3_aa
TRBJ1-2	NA	NA	TRBV21-1	TGTGCCAGCAGGGGGGACAGAGCTACCTATGGCTACACCTTC	CASRGDRATYGYTF
TRBJ1-1	NA	NA	TRBV25-1	TGTGCCAGCCAGGGGTGGACTGAAGCTTTCTTT	CASQGWTEAFF
TRBJ2-1	NA	NA	TRBV12-3/TRBV12-4	TGTGCCAGCACTAGCGTGATCTACAATGAGCAGTTCTTC	CASTSVIYNEQFF
TRBJ2-5	NA	NA	TRBV7-3	TGTGCCAGCAGCTTAACGGCGGTGGAAGGGAGCTTTGAGACCCAGTACTTC	CASSLTAVEGSFETQYF
TRBJ1-3	NA	TRBD1	TRBV5-4	TGTGCCAGCAGCTTGCCGCTGGGACAGGGCTCTGGAAACACCATATATTTT	CASSLPLGQGSGNTIYF
TRBJ2-3	NA	TRBD1	TRBV5-8	TGTGCCAGCAGCTTGGTCCCCCTTACGACAGGGGCAGATACGCAGTATTTT	CASSLVPLTTGADTQYF
TRBJ2-2	NA	NA	TRBV4-2	TGTGCCAGCAGCTCGGAAGGAGGGGGCCCGAACACCGGGGAGCTGTTTTTT	CASSSEGGGPNTGELFF
TRBJ1-1	once	NA	TRBV29-1	TGCAGCGTTGGGGGAGCAACTGAAGCTTTCTTT	CSVGGATEAFF
TRBJ2-1	NA	NA	TRBV3-1/TRBV3-2	TGTGCCAGCAGCCAAGGGGTAAGCGGATTAAGCCGTGAGCAGTTCTTC	CASSQGVSGLSREQFF
TRBJ1-2	NA	TRBD1	TRBV18	TGTGCCAGCTCACCAGTGGGACAGGGGGATGGCTACACCTTC	CASSPVGQGDGYTF
TRBJ2-1	NA	NA	TRBV3-1/TRBV3-2	TGTGCCAGCAGCCAAGATCCTCCCAATGAGCAGTTCTTC	CASSQDPPNEQFF
TRBJ2-7	NA	TRBD1	TRBV28	TGTGCCAGCAGTTTAGTGGACAGGGATTACGAGGAGCAGTACTTC	CASSLVDRDYEEQYF
TRBJ1-5	NA	TRBD1	TRBV5-6	TGTGCCAGCAGCTCTAGCCTCCGAGGACAGGCCCTTAATCAGCCCCAGCATTTT	CASSSSLRGQALNQPQHF
TRBJ2-3	NA	NA	TRBV28	TGTGCCAGCAGAGGTAGCCGTAGCACAGATACGCAGTATTTT	CASRGSRSTDTQYF
TRBJ2-7	NA	NA	TRBV18	TGTGCCAGCTCACCACCGGGCAGGGAAGGCCACGAGCAGTACTTC	CASSPPGREGHEQYF
TRBJ1-4	NA	NA	TRBV30	TGTGCCTGGAGTGTTCTCGGGTCCGCTAATGAAAAACTGTTTTTT	CAWSVLGSANEKLFF
TRBJ2-1	once	TRBD2	TRBV7-6	TGTGCCAGCAGCTTTCAAGCGGGGCTGGACAATGAGCAGTTCTTC	CASSFQAGLDNEQFF
TRBJ1-5	NA	NA	TRBV27	TGTGCCAGCAGTTTGGTAGGGGGTTATAGCAATCAGCCCCAGCATTTT	CASSLVGGYSNQPQHF
TRBJ1-2	NA	NA	TRBV27	TGTGCCAGCAGTTTCCAGGGGCTGGGCTATGGCTACACCTTC	CASSFQGLGYGYTF
TRBJ2-5	once	NA	TRBV5-4	TGTGCCAGCAGCCCCCCCTCCAGGGGGGCCAGAGAGACCCAGTACTTC	CASSPPSRGARETQYF
TRBJ1-3	NA	NA	TRBV2	TGTGCCAGCAATTCACAGGGCGAAAACACCATATATTTT	CASNSQGENTIYF
TRBJ1-2	few	NA	TRBV12-3/TRBV12-4	TGTGCCAGCAGTTTAGACAGGGTCCGGGGCTACACCTTC	CASSLDRVRGYTF
TRBJ1-5	few	NA	TRBV19	TGTGCCAGTACCATGGGTCAGGGTAATAGCAATCAGCCCCAGCATTTT	CASTMGQGNSNQPQHF
TRBJ2-5	NA	NA	TRBV24-1	TGTGCCACCAGTGATTTGCCAGGGTCCGGCCAAGAGACCCAGTACTTC	CATSDLPGSGQETQYF
TRBJ1-3	NA	NA	TRBV28	TGTGCCAGCAGTTTGGCAACAGTAAGAAACACCATATATTTT	CASSLATVRNTIYF
TRBJ2-2	NA	TRBD2	TRBV2	TGTGCCAGCAGGGACTGGCTAGCGGGGGGCACCGGGGAGCTGTTTTTT	CASRDWLAGGTGELFF
TRBJ2-5	NA	TRBD2	TRBV15	TGTGCCACCAGCAGCGGGGGGAGGGTTGAGACCCAGTACTTC	CATSSGGRVETQYF
TRBJ2-3	few	TRBD2	TRBV7-6	TGTGCCAGCAGCTTTCCTAGCGGGGGGACAGATACGCAGTATTTT	CASSFPSGGTDTQYF
TRBJ2-1	NA	NA	TRBV28	TGTGCCAGCAGTTTGGGCTGGGTCAATGAGCAGTTCTTC	CASSLGWVNEQFF
TRBJ2-7	NA	NA	TRBV11-3	TGTGCCAGCAGCCATCCCAAGAGGGACACTTCCCCCTACGAGCAGTACTTC	CASSHPKRDTSPYEQYF
TRBJ2-1	few	TRBD2	TRBV5-1	TGCGCCAGCAGCTCGGGTAGCGGGGGGACGATGGATGAGCAGTTCTTC	CASSSGSGGTMDEQFF
TRBJ1-5	NA	TRBD1	TRBV28	TGTGCCAGCAGTCCCGGGACAGGGTATAGGGGCAATCAGCCCCAGCATTTT	CASSPGTGYRGNQPQHF
TRBJ2-2	NA	TRBD2	TRBV9	TGTGCCAGCAGTACGACTAGCGGGTCCACCGGGGAGCTGTTTTTT	CASSTTSGSTGELFF
TRBJ1-6	NA	NA	TRBV9	TGTGCCAGCAGCGATGACAGCTCCTATAATTCACCCCTCCACTTT	CASSDDSSYNSPLHF
TRBJ2-1	many	NA	TRBV11-3	TGTGCCAGCACCCCCGACTCCGGGGCCTACAATGAGCAGTTCTTC	CASTPDSGAYNEQFF
TRBJ2-1	NA	NA	TRBV18	TGTGCCAGCTCACCCAGCGATGAGCAGTTCTTC	CASSPSDEQFF
TRBJ1-3	NA	NA	TRBV9	TGTGCCAGCAGCGGCGGTGACTCTGGAAACACCATATATTTT	CASSGGDSGNTIYF
TRBJ2-7	NA	NA	TRBV27	TGTGCCAGCAGGGGTCAGGGCTACGAGCAGTACTTC	CASRGQGYEQYF
TRBJ2-7	NA	TRBD1	TRBV3-1/TRBV3-2	TGTGCCAGCAGCCCCAGACAGGGCACCGAGCAGTACTTC	CASSPRQGTEQYF
TRBJ1-6	NA	NA	TRBV27	TGTGCCAGCAGTTTTGGGGGCTTACTCTATAATTCACCCCTCCACTTT	CASSFGGLLYNSPLHF
TRBJ1-4	once	TRBD1	TRBV30	TGTGCCTGGAGTGAAAACAGGGGGAGGGAAAAACTGTTTTTT	CAWSENRGREKLFF
TRBJ1-6	NA	TRBD1	TRBV4-1	TGCGCCAGCAGCCAGACAGGGGTTAGCTCCTATAATTCACCCCTCCACTTT	CASSQTGVSSYNSPLHF
TRBJ1-4	NA	NA	TRBV19	TGTGCCAGTAGTTCTGGACAGCCAGTTAATGAAAAACTGTTTTTT	CASSSGQPVNEKLFF
TRBJ1-6	NA	NA	TRBV6-5	TGTGCCAGCAGACCAGAAATTAATTCACCCCTCCACTTT	CASRPEINSPLHF
TRBJ2-5	NA	NA	TRBV11-3	TGTGCCAGCAGCTTAGGCCGGGACTACCAAGAGACCCAGTACTTC	CASSLGRDYQETQYF
TRBJ2-1	NA	NA	TRBV4-1	TGCGCCAGCAGCCAAGGTCCCGGGATCTACAATGAGCAGTTCTTC	CASSQGPGIYNEQFF
TRBJ2-7	NA	NA	TRBV28	TGTGCCAGCAGTTTATATAGCGGAAGCTCCTACGAGCAGTACTTC	CASSLYSGSSYEQYF
TRBJ1-2	few	TRBD1	TRBV5-4	TGTGCCAGCAGCTTCGACAGGGGGGCCTATGGCTACACCTTC	CASSFDRGAYGYTF
TRBJ1-6	NA	TRBD1	TRBV7-8	TGTGCCAGCAGCTTAGTGGACAGGGGATCACCCCTCCACTTT	CASSLVDRGSPLHF
TRBJ2-6	NA	NA	TRBV28	TGTGCCAGCAGTTTAAGTGGGACAACAGTCTCTGGGGCCAACGTCCTGACTTTC	CASSLSGTTVSGANVLTF
TRBJ1-6	once	NA	TRBV5-5	TGTGCCAGCAGCTTGGGGACAAGTAATTCACCCCTCCACTTT	CASSLGTSNSPLHF
TRBJ2-7	NA	TRBD1	TRBV7-9	TGTGCCAGCAGCAGACGGGACAGTAGCTCCTACGAGCAGTACTTC	CASSRRDSSSYEQYF
TRBJ2-7	once	NA	TRBV19	TGTGCCAGTAGTATGGGACACCTTCCCCTCGAGCAGTACTTC	CASSMGHLPLEQYF
TRBJ2-1	NA	NA	TRBV6-4	TGTGCCAGCAGTGATCCCAGCAGGGGCTCAAGTGAGCAGTTCTTC	CASSDPSRGSSEQFF
TRBJ2-3	NA	NA	TRBV27	TGTGCCAGCAGTTACCGCGGCACAGATACGCAGTATTTT	CASSYRGTDTQYF
TRBJ1-2	NA	NA	TRBV19	TGTGCCAGTAGCCCCCCGACAGACAACTATGGCTACACCTTC	CASSPPTDNYGYTF
TRBJ1-2	NA	NA	TRBV6-5	TGTGCCAGCAGTTACTCCTTCGGGGGAACGGATGGCTACACCTTC	CASSYSFGGTDGYTF
TRBJ2-1	NA	NA	TRBV18	TGTGCCAGCTCTGGGACATCGGACAATGAGCAGTTCTTC	CASSGTSDNEQFF